A selection of T cell receptor beta chains follows, all from one sample in a study of Ad26.COV2.S vaccination and SARS-CoV-2 variants. Sequenced by immunoSEQ multiplex PCR; TCRdb stores in-frame clones only, minus some. Of around 250,000 clones in the sample, 87% were seen once. The specimen was peripheral blood, collected in a trial of Ad26.COV2.S vaccine versus placebo. These receptors originate from a person between 18 and 65 years old who received the Ad26.COV2.S COVID-19 vaccine or a placebo. Each CDR3 is given with its conserved first and last residue. A D gene is named only where the DNA matches it firmly. Rows may omit the clone size; those that give it use once, few, many or a size class.

V gene,J gene,clone size,D gene,CDR3 protein,CDR3 DNA
TRBV5-4,TRBJ1-5,.,TRBD1,CASSRQGSNQPQHF,TGTGCCAGCAGCCGACAGGGGTCGAATCAGCCCCAGCATTTT
TRBV18,TRBJ1-2,.,TRBD1,CASSPRVGQGGQNFYGYTF,TGTGCCAGCTCACCACGAGTGGGACAGGGGGGCCAAAACTTCTATGGCTACACCTTC
TRBV3-1/TRBV3-2,TRBJ2-2,.,.,CASSQVTGSFTGELFF,TGTGCCAGCAGCCAAGTAACAGGATCATTCACCGGGGAGCTGTTTTTT
TRBV7-2,TRBJ2-5,.,TRBD2,CASSLQGSGSGETQYF,TGTGCCAGCAGCTTACAAGGCAGCGGGAGTGGGGAGACCCAGTACTTC
TRBV7-6,TRBJ2-2,.,TRBD2,CASSHSGPYNTGELFF,TGTGCCAGCAGCCATAGCGGGCCCTATAACACCGGGGAGCTGTTTTTT
TRBV4-3,TRBJ1-3,.,.,CASSQGVGSTSGNTIYF,TGCGCCAGCAGCCAAGGTGTAGGCTCCACCTCTGGAAACACCATATATTTT
TRBV15,TRBJ2-5,.,TRBD1,CATSSYRGQGLETQYF,TGTGCCACCAGCAGCTATCGTGGACAGGGATTAGAGACCCAGTACTTC
TRBV6-6,TRBJ2-3,.,.,CASSGRGTSTDTQYF,TGTGCCAGCAGTGGGCGCGGGACTAGCACAGATACGCAGTATTTT
TRBV5-1,TRBJ2-1,.,.,CASSLGGVEQFF,TGCGCCAGCAGCTTGGGTGGCGTTGAGCAGTTCTTC
TRBV4-3,TRBJ1-1,.,.,CASSRGHPTAEAFF,TGCGCCAGCAGCCGAGGACACCCGACGGCTGAAGCTTTCTTT
TRBV7-2,TRBJ1-5,.,.,CASSLQGDGNQPQHF,TGTGCCAGCAGCTTACAGGGTGATGGTAATCAGCCCCAGCATTTT
TRBV6-2/TRBV6-3,TRBJ2-3,.,TRBD2,CASSSRTSGVTDTQYF,TGTGCCAGCAGTTCCCGGACTAGCGGAGTCACAGATACGCAGTATTTT
TRBV18,TRBJ1-6,.,.,CASSPNADSPLHF,TGTGCCAGCTCACCCAACGCGGATTCACCCCTCCACTTT
TRBV19,TRBJ2-1,.,TRBD2,CASSHSGGSYNEQFF,TGTGCCAGTAGCCATAGCGGGGGGTCCTACAATGAGCAGTTCTTC
TRBV27,TRBJ2-1,.,TRBD2,CASSFGRTSGTYNEQFF,TGTGCCAGCAGTTTCGGACGGACTAGCGGGACTTACAATGAGCAGTTCTTC
TRBV7-2,TRBJ1-6,.,.,CASSPTEGYSPLHF,TGTGCCAGCAGCCCTACCGAAGGCTATTCACCCCTCCACTTT
TRBV4-3,TRBJ1-5,.,.,CASSQESGVNQPQHF,TGCGCCAGCAGCCAAGAGTCGGGTGTCAATCAGCCCCAGCATTTT
TRBV27,TRBJ1-2,.,.,CASSLRDNYGYTF,TGTGCCAGCAGTTTGCGTGACAACTATGGCTACACCTTC
TRBV6-5,TRBJ1-2,few,TRBD1,CASSYGQGVFGYTF,TGTGCCAGCAGTTACGGACAGGGAGTATTCGGCTACACCTTC
TRBV29-1,TRBJ2-5,once,TRBD1,CSVAVTGGVQETQYF,TGCAGCGTTGCGGTGACAGGGGGCGTTCAAGAGACCCAGTACTTC
TRBV7-9,TRBJ2-2,.,.,CASSFSPLGPGELFF,TGTGCCAGCAGCTTTTCCCCGTTGGGTCCCGGGGAGCTGTTTTTT
TRBV6-1,TRBJ2-7,.,.,CASSEYSQTYEQYF,TGTGCCAGCAGTGAGTACAGTCAAACCTACGAGCAGTACTTC
TRBV6-2/TRBV6-3,TRBJ1-1,.,TRBD1,CASSYPGQADTEAFF,TGTGCCAGCAGTTACCCCGGACAGGCAGACACTGAAGCTTTCTTT
TRBV6-5,TRBJ1-4,.,.,CASSYSGHNNEKLFF,TGTGCCAGCAGTTACTCGGGTCACAACAATGAAAAACTGTTTTTT
TRBV19,TRBJ2-6,.,.,CASSMRSSGANVLTF,TGTGCCAGTAGTATGAGGTCCTCTGGGGCCAACGTCCTGACTTTC
TRBV27,TRBJ2-5,.,.,CASSPPSGLQRRYETQYF,TGTGCCAGCAGTCCTCCTTCGGGGCTACAGCGCCGGTACGAGACCCAGTACTTC
TRBV29-1,TRBJ1-2,.,.,CSVDAGPSFNYGYTF,TGCAGCGTTGACGCAGGGCCCAGCTTTAACTATGGCTACACCTTC
TRBV7-9,TRBJ1-5,.,TRBD1,CASSIGTGGYQPQHF,TGTGCCAGCAGTATCGGGACAGGGGGCTATCAGCCCCAGCATTTT
TRBV12-3/TRBV12-4,TRBJ2-5,.,.,CASSPSGGETQYF,TGTGCCAGCAGTCCATCGGGTGGGGAGACCCAGTACTTC
TRBV18,TRBJ1-4,.,.,CASSQSPTNEKLFF,TGTGCCAGCTCACAGAGCCCAACTAATGAAAAACTGTTTTTT
TRBV27,TRBJ2-5,once,TRBD2,CASIRGSGGTQETQYF,TGTGCCAGCATCAGAGGGAGCGGGGGAACCCAAGAGACCCAGTACTTC
TRBV5-5,TRBJ1-4,.,.,CASSWGWGRVNEKLFF,TGTGCCAGCAGCTGGGGCTGGGGCAGGGTCAATGAAAAACTGTTTTTT
TRBV11-2,TRBJ1-1,once,.,CASSLVGGNTEAFF,TGTGCCAGCAGCTTGGTGGGGGGGAACACTGAAGCTTTCTTT
TRBV7-9,TRBJ2-1,.,TRBD1,CASSLWGQGDNEQFF,TGTGCCAGCAGCTTATGGGGACAGGGGGACAATGAGCAGTTCTTC
TRBV28,TRBJ2-2,.,TRBD1,CASSFDRENTGELFF,TGTGCCAGCAGTTTTGACAGGGAAAACACCGGGGAGCTGTTTTTT
TRBV7-3,TRBJ1-4,.,.,CASSLSGGADEKLFF,TGTGCCAGCAGTTTGTCGGGAGGGGCGGATGAAAAACTGTTTTTT
TRBV4-3,TRBJ2-1,.,.,CASSQESRVSSYNEQFF,TGCGCCAGCAGCCAAGAGTCACGAGTTAGCTCCTACAATGAGCAGTTCTTC
TRBV27,TRBJ2-4,.,TRBD1,CASSPGQGVNIQYF,TGTGCCAGCAGTCCGGGACAGGGGGTAAACATTCAGTACTTC
TRBV4-1,TRBJ2-5,.,.,CASSQDRGTRETQYF,TGCGCCAGCAGCCAAGATCGCGGGACACGGGAGACCCAGTACTTC
TRBV5-6,TRBJ2-1,.,TRBD2,CASSLALAGGLNEQFF,TGTGCCAGCAGCTTGGCCCTAGCGGGAGGGCTCAATGAGCAGTTCTTC
TRBV5-6,TRBJ2-3,.,.,CASSLGARTDTQYF,TGTGCCAGCAGCTTGGGTGCTAGAACAGATACGCAGTATTTT
TRBV11-1,TRBJ1-1,once,.,CASSLDSGRGNTEAFF,TGTGCCAGCAGCCTAGATTCAGGCAGAGGGAACACTGAAGCTTTCTTT
TRBV5-1,TRBJ2-5,.,TRBD2,CASSLGRGSGIEETQYF,TGCGCCAGCAGCTTGGGTCGTGGTAGCGGGATAGAAGAGACCCAGTACTTC
TRBV19,TRBJ1-5,.,.,CASSMGNQPQHF,TGTGCCAGTAGTATGGGGAATCAGCCCCAGCATTTT
TRBV6-2/TRBV6-3,TRBJ2-6,.,TRBD2,CASSYRGGPPSGANVLTF,TGTGCCAGCAGTTACCGCGGGGGGCCACCTTCTGGGGCCAACGTCCTGACTTTC
TRBV5-1,TRBJ2-3,once,.,CASSFTVPGTDTQYF,TGCGCCAGCAGCTTTACAGTACCGGGCACAGATACGCAGTATTTT
TRBV9,TRBJ2-3,.,.,CASSVGDSDTQYF,TGTGCCAGCAGCGTAGGGGATTCAGATACGCAGTATTTT
TRBV6-2/TRBV6-3,TRBJ1-2,once,.,CASSYQGNYGYTF,TGTGCCAGCAGTTACCAGGGTAACTATGGCTACACCTTC
TRBV11-3,TRBJ2-1,few,TRBD1,CASSGRQGRLTNEQFF,TGTGCCAGCAGCGGACGACAGGGGAGATTGACCAATGAGCAGTTCTTC